The 5 T cell receptor beta chains given below trace back to one sample, sequenced in a study of T cell repertoires in cytomegalovirus infection (dated by TCRdb to between 2018 and 2020). This specimen's treatment or condition label, per the study, means: in vitro stimulation with specific CMV peptide epitopes to enrich CMV-specific T cells. Reads for this sample came from an Illumina HiSeq 1500. TCRdb ran its own pipeline on the public reads, namely fastp trimming at Q25 and MiXCR clone calling, and kept in-frame beta chains. Entries are consolidated by CDR3 protein sequence, retaining the most common genes and DNA. This sample gives about 52,000 distinct CDR3 sequences in total; around 20% of them show up just once. The leading ten clones occupy over 75% of the sample. These receptors are not linked to any known antigen. The sample here was CD8+ T cells from cultured PBMCs, taken from culture after CMV antigen stimulation. These receptors originate from a human donor in good health (CMV status not recorded). Some clones in this sample may be carry-over from other donors' samples.

The chain recombines TRBV12-3 or TRBV12-4 with TRBJ1-1; D perhaps matches TRBD1 (6 bases). The CDR3 runs to 14 residues. Trimming took off 3 bases at V and 4 bases at J, with 12 bases between the two ends. CDR3 region: CASSFRGGGTEAFF. The DNA of the CDR3 is TGTGCCAGCAGTTTTAGGGGAGGGGGCACTGAAGCTTTCTTT.

This sequence joins TRBV4-1 and TRBJ1-2; maybe TRBD1 (5 bases). Germline values: CDR1 MGHRA, CDR2 YSYEKL. The V and J ends lost 4 bases and 2 bases respectively, with 17 bases between them. The CDR3 length is 16 residues. CDR3 sequence (DNA): TGCGCCAGCAGCCTAACCAGGGAGGCCATAAACTATGGCTACACCTTC. This encodes CASSLTREAINYGYTF.

This clonotype was seen a handful of times. The chain joins TRBV6-1 to TRBJ2-2; D gene ambiguous. Deletions cut 9 bases from V and 2 bases from J, with 7 bases between. Germline lookup yields CDR1 MNHNS and CDR2 SASEGT. CDR3 size: 12 residues. Here the CDR3 DNA reads TGTGCCAGTCTCTTTAACACCGGGGAGCTGTTTTTT. It translates to CASLFNTGELFF.

This chain joins TRBV19 and TRBJ2-6; D possibly matches TRBD1 or TRBD2 (5 bases each). V was cut by 0 bases and J by 0 bases, with 6 bases left in between. The CDR3 spans 16 residues. Germline CDR1 LNHDA, CDR2 SQIVND (reference sequence). The CDR3 spells CASSIDGGSGANVLTF. DNA for the CDR3: TGTGCCAGTAGTATAGATGGGGGCTCTGGGGCCAACGTCCTGACTTTC.

This clonotype was detected many times. The chain has TRBV7-2 and TRBJ2-7; possible D gene TRBD2, 6 bases. The V gene's germline CDR1 is SGHTA and CDR2 FQGNSA. The V and J ends lost 4 bases and 1 base respectively, with 17 bases between them. The CDR3 contains 16 residues. CDR3 region: CASSSYYGAGSYEQYF. CDR3 DNA: TGTGCCAGCAGCTCATATTACGGGGCGGGATCCTACGAGCAGTACTTC. The entire variable domain, with the rest obtained from reference TRBV7-2 and TRBJ2-7, is as follows: GAGVSQSPSNKVTEKGKDVELRCDPISGHTALYWYRQSLGQGLEFLIYFQGNSAPDKSGLPSDRFSAERTGGSVSTLTIQRTQQEDSAVYLCASSSYYGAGSYEQYFGPGTRLTVT.